This T cell receptor beta chain originates from a study of identical twins. Each CDR3 protein is one row after TCRdb ran MiXCR on the 5' RACE reads. The sample records roughly 1,500,000 distinct CDR3 sequences, roughly a third being singletons. From germline, CDR1 is MNHEY and CDR2 SVGAGI. Trimming shortened V by 2 bases and J by 1 base, and 9 bases separated the two germline ends. The CDR3 length is 14 residues. This clonotype showed up many times. Material: cord blood. The gene calls are TRBV6-5 and TRBJ2-7; D tentatively fits TRBD1 or TRBD2 (5 bases each). The sequence was obtained from a newborn girl in good health. CDR3 DNA sequence: TGTGCCAGCAGTTACAATGGGGGTTCCTACGAGCAGTACTTC. This gives the protein CASSYNGGSYEQYF.